This passage covers 17 T cell receptor beta chains from one sample sequenced in a study of Ad26.COV2.S vaccination and SARS-CoV-2 variants. Only in-frame clones appear in the TCRdb table, and some are missing; sequencing was by immunoSEQ multiplex PCR. The table lists some 500,000 clones, about 91% of them singletons. Noted treatment: about 20 received Ad26.COV2.S at low or high dose, single or two shots; about 5 received placebo; per-sample allocation not given. Samples analyzed were those drawn on day 63 after the first vaccine or placebo injection. The specimen comprised peripheral blood, sampled in a trial of Ad26.COV2.S vaccine versus placebo. The source of these receptors is a person between 18 and 60 years old who received the Ad26.COV2.S COVID-19 vaccine or a placebo.

The chain has TRBV19 and TRBJ2-1, with a tentative D call TRBD1 (5 bases). The CDR3 is 13 amino acids. The germline V and J ends were trimmed by 6 bases and 4 bases, with 10 bases remaining between them. Per germline, CDR1 LNHDA and CDR2 SQIVND (reference sequence). The CDR3 loop reads CASRTDTYNEQFF. CDR3 nucleotides: TGTGCCAGTAGGACAGACACGTACAATGAGCAGTTCTTC.

V usage is TRBV28 and J usage is TRBJ2-2; D gene uncertain. CDR3 length: 12 residues. V lost 7 bases and J 2 bases, leaving 5 bases between the germline ends. Germline V gene lookup returns CDR1 MDHEN and CDR2 SYDVKM. CDR3 sequence reads: CASTLNTGELFF. CDR3 sequence (DNA): TGTGCCAGCACCCTAAACACCGGGGAGCTGTTTTTT.

The chain couples TRBV3-1 (or the pseudogene TRBV3-2) to TRBJ1-3, with D uncertain. The CDR3 is made up of 14 amino acids. V dropped 4 bases and J dropped 0 bases, with 7 bases sitting between them. In germline, CDR1 is LGHDT, CDR2 YNNKEL (reference sequence). The DNA of the CDR3 is TGTGCCAGCAGCCTCAGAGACTCTGGAAACACCATATATTTT. Protein sequence: CASSLRDSGNTIYF.

The CDR3 loop reads CASNSGGSSSYNEQFF. The CDR3, as DNA: TGTGCCAGCAATTCGGGGGGGTCGAGCTCCTACAATGAGCAGTTCTTC. The V and J genes are TRBV11-1 and TRBJ2-1; 8 bases agree with TRBD2. Germline V CDR1 and CDR2: SGHAT, FQDESV (reference sequence). Germline trimming cut 7 bases from V and 0 bases from J; bases unmatched to any gene: 8. The CDR3 extends over 16 amino acids.

The V and J genes are TRBV7-6 and TRBJ2-7; 9 nucleotides align to TRBD1. Germline CDR1 is SGHVS and CDR2 is FNYEAQ. The CDR3 extends over 16 amino acids. V was clipped by 5 bases and J by 4 bases; unmatched bases: 12. In nucleotides, the CDR3 is TGTGCCAGCAGCCAATTCTCCGGGACAGGGCGGTACGAGCAGTACTTC. This encodes CASSQFSGTGRYEQYF.

The chain has TRBV2 and TRBJ2-1; the D is unclear. V was pared by 4 bases and J by 8 bases, with 12 bases between. CDR3 size: 13 residues. Per the germline V gene, CDR1 is SNHLY and CDR2 is FYNNEI. CDR3: CASSGQDGDEQFF. Written as DNA, the CDR3 is TGTGCCAGCAGTGGGCAGGACGGTGATGAGCAGTTCTTC. The complete variable domain, with remaining parts taken from reference TRBV2 and TRBJ2-1, reads EPEVTQTPSHQVTQMGQEVILRCVPISNHLYFYWYRQILGQKVEFLVSFYNNEISEKSEIFDDQFSVERPDGSNFTLKIRSTKLEDSAMYFCASSGQDGDEQFFGPGTRLTVL.

The DNA for the CDR3 is TGTGCCAGCAGCTTAGGGCCTAGCCCGGACGAGCAGTACTTC. Amino acids: CASSLGPSPDEQYF. The chain links TRBV7-2 to TRBJ2-7; D is perhaps TRBD2 (5 bases). CDR1 is SGHTA and CDR2 is FQGNSA in the germline V gene. Trimming pared 1 base from V and 5 bases from J, leaving 12 bases between. This CDR3 contains 14 residues.

The chain recombines TRBV28 with TRBJ1-1; D perhaps matches TRBD1 (5 bases). V shed 7 bases and J shed 2 bases, with 11 bases lying between them. The CDR3 sequence is 13 residues long. CDR1 MDHEN and CDR2 SYDVKM come from the germline V gene. This CDR3 is CASKGTKNTEAFF. Written as DNA, the CDR3 is TGTGCCAGCAAGGGGACCAAAAACACTGAAGCTTTCTTT.

The J gene is TRBJ1-2, the V gene TRBV10-3, with no clear D. The CDR3 consists of 12 residues. V was clipped by 0 bases and J by 5 bases, with 4 bases between them. Germline V gene data show CDR1 as ENHRY and CDR2 as SYGVKD. The CDR3 bases are TGTGCCATCAGTGAGTCGAATTATGGCTACACCTTC. Residues: CAISESNYGYTF.

V usage is TRBV28 and J usage is TRBJ2-1, with no clear D. Germline V lookup: CDR1 MDHEN, CDR2 SYDVKM. The CDR3 is made up of 13 amino acids. The germline V and J ends were trimmed by 5 bases and 6 bases, with 11 bases remaining between them. CDR3: CASSTPQGNEQFF. CDR3 bases: TGTGCCAGCAGTACCCCCCAAGGCAATGAGCAGTTCTTC. The whole variable domain, remainder taken from reference TRBV28 and TRBJ2-1, is DVKVTQSSRYLVKRTGEKVFLECVQDMDHENMFWYRQDPGLGLRLIYFSYDVKMKEKGDIPEGYSVSREKKERFSLILESASTNQTSMYLCASSTPQGNEQFFGPGTRLTVL.

The V and J genes are TRBV4-3 and TRBJ1-4; 9 positions match TRBD1. CDR1 and CDR2 from the germline V gene are LGHNA and YSLEER. V lost 4 bases, J lost 7 bases, and 16 bases stayed unmatched. The length of the CDR3 is 18 residues. DNA of the CDR3: TGCGCCAGCAGCCGACGGTACGGGGACAGGGTTTTTTTTGAAAAACTGTTTTTT. Its translation is CASSRRYGDRVFFEKLFF.

In regard to this clone: The same CDR3 also results from other DNA sequences found in this sample. The V call is TRBV5-1, the J call TRBJ2-5; D unresolved. The V gene lost 4 bases and the J gene lost 1 base, with 8 bases spanning the gap. The CDR3 runs 13 residues. Germline V gene lookup returns CDR1 SGHRS and CDR2 YFSETQ. The CDR3 loop is CASSPSPQETQYF. CDR3 nucleotide sequence: TGCGCCAGCAGCCCCAGCCCCCAAGAGACCCAGTACTTC.

The chain employs TRBV11-2 and TRBJ2-1, with 7 bases matching TRBD2. J lost 0 bases, V lost 2 bases, and 1 base had no gene match. The CDR3 totals 15 residues. CDR1 is SGHAT and CDR2 is FQNNGV in the germline V gene. The CDR3 loop is CASSLLADSYNEQFF. In DNA form, the CDR3 reads TGTGCCAGCAGCTTACTAGCGGACTCCTACAATGAGCAGTTCTTC.

CDR3 DNA: TGTGCCAGTAGTATGGGCGGGGGGCCGAACACCGGGGAGCTGTTTTTT. Amino acids: CASSMGGGPNTGELFF. The rearrangement uses TRBV19 and TRBJ2-2, with 8 bases lining up with TRBD2. The CDR3 is made up of 16 amino acids. CDR1 is LNHDA, CDR2 SQIVND, per germline (reference sequence). Trimming removed 3 bases from V and 0 bases from J; junction bases left unmatched: 3.

This chain links TRBV28 with TRBJ1-1, with 7 bases identical to TRBD1. This CDR3 region has 14 residues. With 5 bases clipped from V and 4 bases from J, the junction kept 7 bases outside the gene matches. Germline CDR1 reads MDHEN; CDR2 reads SYDVKM. For the CDR3, the DNA is TGTGCCAGCAGTCCGACAGGGCTGTCCACTGAAGCTTTCTTT. Translated, it gives CASSPTGLSTEAFF. Looking up the rest from reference TRBV28 and TRBJ1-1 gives the full variable domain: DVKVTQSSRYLVKRTGEKVFLECVQDMDHENMFWYRQDPGLGLRLIYFSYDVKMKEKGDIPEGYSVSREKKERFSLILESASTNQTSMYLCASSPTGLSTEAFFGQGTRLTVV.

The chain has TRBV7-9 and TRBJ1-1; the match to TRBD1 covers 7 bases. V lost 5 bases and J lost 2; bases outside the gene matches: 8. Germline V gene lookup returns CDR1 SEHNR and CDR2 FQNEAQ (reference sequence). This CDR3 comprises 15 residues. The CDR3, as DNA: TGTGCCAGCAGCCCAAGACAGGGAATAAACACTGAAGCTTTCTTT. Residues: CASSPRQGINTEAFF.

Details on this clone: The same CDR3 also results from other DNA sequences found in this sample. The rearrangement links TRBV28 to TRBJ2-7; unclear D gene. This CDR3 contains 13 residues. V lost 2 bases and J 1 base, leaving 6 bases between the germline ends. Germline CDR1 MDHEN, CDR2 SYDVKM. The CDR3 region is CASSLVGSYEQYF. CDR3 coding DNA: TGTGCCAGCAGTTTAGTGGGATCCTACGAGCAGTACTTC.